The sequence of this TCR beta chain was determined in a study of cytomegalovirus exposure and HLA in healthy donors. Background on the study: It was reported in a later analysis that the approximately 120 validation repertoires used the same platform as the roughly 640 first-cohort repertoires.

Libraries were prepared by immunoSEQ multiplex PCR; TCRdb keeps only in-frame clonotypes and omits some of them. The sample shows more than 250,000 clones, 90% of them seen only once. Study observations and caveats: With high specificity and sensitivity, the classifier reportedly diagnosed cytomegalovirus status. Among TCR sequences, most were rare, though some public TCRs appeared in many donors.

Germline-derived CDR1 and CDR2 are SGHDT and YYEEEE. The CDR3 spans 16 residues. V was clipped by 2 bases and J by 4 bases; unmatched bases: 8. Worth noting for this clone: Its specificity is unknown.

The source of this sequence is a woman younger than 45 in good health and CMV-seronegative. The sample comprised PBMCs. The V and J genes are TRBV5-6 and TRBJ1-2; TRBD1 agrees at 10 bases. CDR3 region: CASSFPIRTGGYGYTF. As DNA, the CDR3 is TGTGCCAGCAGCTTCCCTATAAGGACAGGGGGCTATGGCTACACCTTC.